These T cell receptor beta chains were read from a single sample in a study of blood T cell repertoires in COVID-19. Measured with immunoSEQ multiplex PCR; TCRdb has only the in-frame clones, and not every one. The sample lists about 200,000 clones, about 87% occurring once. Sequenced sample: peripheral blood. The receptors come from a man aged 60-69 years who had recovered from COVID-19. The conserved cysteine and the conserved F or W are not part of the CDR3 here. The D gene is left open where the match is weak.

CDR3 protein: ASSPLQTSGANVLT
J gene: TRBJ2-6
V gene: TRBV18
D gene: .

CDR3 protein: ASRPGEVPTEAF
J gene: TRBJ1-1
V gene: TRBV4-2
D gene: .

CDR3 protein: AGQTGENYEQY
J gene: TRBJ2-7
V gene: TRBV7-9
D gene: TRBD1

CDR3 protein: ASKGSANSGNTIY
J gene: TRBJ1-3
V gene: TRBV6-5
D gene: .

CDR3 protein: ASSLTGQGYNEQF
J gene: TRBJ2-1
V gene: TRBV27
D gene: TRBD1

CDR3 protein: ASSTPQGLHT
J gene: TRBJ1-2
V gene: TRBV7-9
D gene: .

CDR3 protein: ASSPPTGGNTGELF
J gene: TRBJ2-2
V gene: TRBV18
D gene: TRBD1

CDR3 protein: ASSHATGGYGYT
J gene: TRBJ1-2
V gene: TRBV3-1/TRBV3-2
D gene: TRBD1

CDR3 protein: ASTGGSNQPQH
J gene: TRBJ1-5
V gene: TRBV19
D gene: TRBD1

CDR3 protein: ASSERLETYEQY
J gene: TRBJ2-7
V gene: TRBV7-8
D gene: .

CDR3 protein: ATRGTGVRGYT
J gene: TRBJ1-2
V gene: TRBV6-5
D gene: TRBD1

CDR3 protein: ASSKTGGGNTEAF
J gene: TRBJ1-1
V gene: TRBV6-5
D gene: TRBD1

CDR3 protein: ASDLANYGYT
J gene: TRBJ1-2
V gene: TRBV12-3/TRBV12-4
D gene: .

CDR3 protein: ATSRVTAGVYNSPLH
J gene: TRBJ1-6
V gene: TRBV15
D gene: .

CDR3 protein: AISGQQKEQF
J gene: TRBJ2-1
V gene: TRBV10-3
D gene: .

CDR3 protein: ASSYSRQHNEQF
J gene: TRBJ2-1
V gene: TRBV6-5
D gene: .

CDR3 protein: ASSEGTGIKTQY
J gene: TRBJ2-5
V gene: TRBV6-1
D gene: .

CDR3 protein: ASSLGGKGDTEAF
J gene: TRBJ1-1
V gene: TRBV5-1
D gene: .